This T cell receptor (beta chain) derives from a study of immune heterogeneity within non-small cell lung tumors. The authors used roughly 0.55 ug of bulk tumor genomic DNA per sample as template. Widely spaced biopsies, several per primary tumor, were obtained at surgery. The patients were newly diagnosed with non-small cell lung cancer, had not been treated, and had curative surgery. CDR1 is SGHRS and CDR2 is YFSETQ in the germline V gene. Trimming pared 6 bases from V and 2 bases from J, leaving 11 bases between. CDR3 length: 13 amino acids. Comment on this clonotype: This may be a read error, as it is one base from a much larger clone.

It was with 32 V and 13 J primers that multiplex PCR amplified TCR beta CDR3. TCRdb re-derived calls from the multiplex PCR reads in MiXCR, one entry per CDR3 protein. The sample lists about 6,100 distinct CDR3 sequences, less than 25% seen once, with over 11% in the top ten. The clonotype originates from a female donor with non-small cell lung cancer. Sequencing used lung tumor tissue. The rearrangement links TRBV5-1 to TRBJ1-2, with D possibly TRBD1 on 5 matching bases. The CDR3 spells CASTYRLNYGYTF. CDR3 in DNA: TGCGCCAGCACCTACAGGCTCAACTATGGCTACACCTTC.